Listed below are T cell receptor beta chains from one sample, sequenced in a study of T cells in Graves' hyperthyroidism and ophthalmopathy. TCRdb itself ran the multiplex PCR reads through MiXCR, one entry per CDR3 protein. The profile shows tens of thousands of distinct CDR3 sequences, roughly 52% of them singletons. Sequenced sample: blood. These receptor sequences come from a woman aged 50 to 60 with Graves' hyperthyroidism that later progressed to Graves' ophthalmopathy. The CDR3 runs from the conserved cysteine through the conserved F or W. The D gene is left open where the match is weak. The size entry is marked missing in some rows and otherwise reads once, few, many or a size class.

TRBV6-5	.	TRBJ2-3	many	TGTGCCAGCAAGCAGGGCCCGGGTACGCAGTATTTT	CASKQGPGTQYF
TRBV11-3	.	TRBJ2-7	many	TGTGCCAGCAGCTTACAGGGAGGCGACGAGCAGTACTTC	CASSLQGGDEQYF
TRBV5-4	.	TRBJ2-3	.	TGTGCCAGCAGCCCTAACAGAGGCGCAGATACGCAGTATTTT	CASSPNRGADTQYF
TRBV5-4	.	TRBJ2-3	many	TGTGCCAGCAGCTTGGCTGGGAGGGGGCGCGCAGATACGCAGTATTTT	CASSLAGRGRADTQYF
TRBV7-9	.	TRBJ2-5	.	TGTGCCAGCAGCTTAGTTGGGACCCAGTACTTC	CASSLVGTQYF
TRBV7-3	.	TRBJ2-5	many	TGTGCCAGCAGCTTAAACGGTCAGGGGTCGGTGGAGACCCAGTACTTC	CASSLNGQGSVETQYF
TRBV9	.	TRBJ1-5	many	TGTGCCAGCAGCGTAGTTGGGGGTTTAGGCCAGCCCCAGCATTTT	CASSVVGGLGQPQHF
TRBV5-4	.	TRBJ1-6	.	TGTGCCAGCACCCACCCCTCCTATAATTCACCCCTCCACTTT	CASTHPSYNSPLHF
TRBV20-1	.	TRBJ1-1	.	TGCAGTGCTAGAGGAAATCTGAACACTGAAGCTTTCTTT	CSARGNLNTEAFF
TRBV5-1	TRBD1	TRBJ2-5	.	TGCGCCAGCAGCCCACGGACAGGGTTAAAAGAGACCCAGTACTTC	CASSPRTGLKETQYF
TRBV11-3	TRBD1	TRBJ2-7	.	TGTGCCAGCAGCTACGGGACAGGGCAAATCTACGAGCAGTACTTC	CASSYGTGQIYEQYF
TRBV5-4	.	TRBJ2-2	.	TGTGCCAGCAGCTTGTCACGGAGAGGCCCGAACACCGGGGAGCTGTTTTTT	CASSLSRRGPNTGELFF
TRBV14	.	TRBJ1-1	.	TGTGCCAGCAGCCAGGGGGCAGCGAACACTGAAGCTTTCTTT	CASSQGAANTEAFF
TRBV11-3	.	TRBJ1-1	many	TGTGCCAGCAGACGAATCGGGGGTTTGGACACTGAAGCTTTCTTT	CASRRIGGLDTEAFF
TRBV7-3	.	TRBJ2-5	.	TGTGCCAGCAGCCGGAGGGCCCAAGAGACCCAGTACTTC	CASSRRAQETQYF
TRBV6-4	TRBD2	TRBJ2-1	many	TGTGCCAGCAGTCCAATAGCGGGAGTCCACAATGAGCAGTTCTTC	CASSPIAGVHNEQFF
TRBV20-1	TRBD2	TRBJ2-1	many	TGCAGTGCTAGTGCTAGCGGGAGGACCAGCTCCTACAATGAGCAGTTCTTC	CSASASGRTSSYNEQFF
TRBV7-8	.	TRBJ1-1	many	TGTGCCAGCAGCTTAGGGTGGGGGCCTATGAACACTGAAGCTTTCTTT	CASSLGWGPMNTEAFF
TRBV27	.	TRBJ1-3	many	TGTGCCAGCAGTTTTGGGCCCTCTGGAAACACCATATATTTT	CASSFGPSGNTIYF
TRBV12-3/TRBV12-4	.	TRBJ1-5	many	TGTGCCAGCAGTCCTACCGGGACCTCTTATAGCAATCAGCCCCAGCATTTT	CASSPTGTSYSNQPQHF
TRBV20-1	TRBD2	TRBJ2-1	many	TGCAGTGCTAGTGGGACTACCATCTCCTACAATGAGCAGTTCTTC	CSASGTTISYNEQFF
TRBV7-6	.	TRBJ2-7	.	TGTGCCAGCAGCCCCAGGGGTGGGATCGACGAGCAGTACTTC	CASSPRGGIDEQYF
TRBV20-1	TRBD2	TRBJ2-2	many	TGCAGTGCTAGGGCTAGCGGGAGGACCGGGGAGCTGTTTTTT	CSARASGRTGELFF
TRBV5-8	TRBD2	TRBJ2-3	.	TGTGCCAGCAGCCCCAACGCCGTGGGAGGGCCCCCAGATACGCAGTATTTT	CASSPNAVGGPPDTQYF
TRBV4-2	.	TRBJ2-3	many	TGTGCCAGCAGCCAAGATCTTGAGGGAGAGACCCCCGATACGCAGTATTTT	CASSQDLEGETPDTQYF
TRBV12-5	.	TRBJ2-7	many	TGTGCTAGTGGTTTGGTCGGGTTCTACGAGCAGTACTTC	CASGLVGFYEQYF
TRBV3-1	TRBD2	TRBJ2-1	many	TGTGCCAGCAGCCAAGCGGGAGGACCTCAGCATGAGCAGTTCTTC	CASSQAGGPQHEQFF
TRBV3-1	.	TRBJ2-5	.	TGTGCCAGCAGCCAAAAAGGGGCGCGGGAGACCCAGTACTTC	CASSQKGARETQYF
TRBV18	.	TRBJ2-7	few	TGTGCCAGCTCCACCAACCCGGCTAAAGCCGAGCAGTACTTC	CASSTNPAKAEQYF
TRBV29-1	.	TRBJ2-7	.	TGCAGCGCAGGGTGGGTTGGCGACGAGCAGTACTTC	CSAGWVGDEQYF
TRBV7-6	.	TRBJ1-6	medium-sized	TGTGCCAGCAGCAGGGCAGAGACCTATAATTCACCCCTCCACTTT	CASSRAETYNSPLHF
TRBV12-3/TRBV12-4	.	TRBJ2-2	many	TGTGCCAGCAGTCGCGCACGGGAGCTGTTTTTT	CASSRARELFF
TRBV20-1	TRBD2	TRBJ2-7	.	TGCGGTGCTCCAACCCCGACTAGCGGGAGGGCCGATTTAAGCTACAATGAGCAGTACTTC	CGAPTPTSGRADLSYNEQYF
TRBV14	.	TRBJ2-3	many	TGTGCCAGCAGCCAATATAGTGGGATTAGCACAGATACGCAGTATTTT	CASSQYSGISTDTQYF
TRBV19	TRBD2	TRBJ2-3	many	TGTGCCAGTAGTATGGGGCTAGCGGGACGCACAGATACGCAGTATTTT	CASSMGLAGRTDTQYF
TRBV5-1	.	TRBJ1-1	once	TGCGCCAGTCACAGGGCCCAGAACACTGAAGCTTTCTTT	CASHRAQNTEAFF
TRBV11-3	TRBD1	TRBJ2-3	.	TGTGCCAGCAGCCAAAACAGGGGTCGCATCCCAGATACGCAGTATTTT	CASSQNRGRIPDTQYF
TRBV12-3/TRBV12-4	TRBD2	TRBJ2-1	many	TGTGCCAGCACTCACAACAGTGGGTGGCCTAGCGGGAGCTTCTTC	CASTHNSGWPSGSFF
TRBV7-6	TRBD1	TRBJ1-6	medium-sized	TGTGCCAGCAGCTTATACAACAGGGGGAATTCACCCCTCCACTTT	CASSLYNRGNSPLHF
TRBV5-4	.	TRBJ1-3	.	TGTGCCAGCAGCTCTACCTACAATGAGCAGGGAAACACCATATATTTT	CASSSTYNEQGNTIYF
TRBV20-1	TRBD2	TRBJ2-5	.	TGCAGTGCTATGGTAGCGGGGACCAAAGAGACCCAGTACTTC	CSAMVAGTKETQYF